The 4 T cell receptor beta chains given below trace back to one sample, sequenced in a study of cytomegalovirus exposure and HLA in healthy donors. Researchers ran the PCR with 60 Vbeta and 13 Jbeta primers. The protocol was immunoSEQ multiplex PCR, while the TCRdb copy is restricted to in-frame clones and leaves out a portion. The sample has under 150,000 clones; 70% to 90% are singletons. The source material was PBMCs. These receptors were collected from a boy aged 10-17 years in good health and CMV-seronegative.

This CDR3 reads CASSFTSGNYEQYF. The CDR3 bases are TGTGCCAGCAGCTTTACTAGCGGGAACTACGAGCAGTACTTC. J is TRBJ2-7 and V is TRBV7-3; 10 nucleotides align to TRBD2. The CDR3 extends over 14 amino acids. The germline gives CDR1 SGHTA, CDR2 FQGTGA. The trim removed 3 bases at V and 3 bases at J, leaving 2 bases unmatched.

The V gene is TRBV30, the J gene TRBJ2-1; 9 nucleotides align to TRBD2. CDR1 is GTSNPN and CDR2 is SVGIG in the germline V gene (reference sequence). This CDR3 is built from 15 residues. Trimming took 5 bases from V and 5 from J; bases not matched to a gene: 10. The CDR3 DNA reads TGTGCCTGGGATCAAAGTCTAGCGGGGAACAATGAGCAGTTCTTC. Encoded protein: CAWDQSLAGNNEQFF. Drawing the rest from reference TRBV30 and TRBJ2-1, the complete variable domain is SQTIHQWPATLVQPVGSPLSLECTVEGTSNPNLYWYRQAAGRGLQLLFYSVGIGQISSEVPQNLSASRPQDRQFILSSKKLLLSDSGFYLCAWDQSLAGNNEQFFGPGTRLTVL.

This chain connects TRBV30 to TRBJ1-2; 9 bases align to TRBD1. Trimming at V came to 3 bases and at J to 2 bases, leaving 4 bases not matched to a gene. This CDR3 is built from 14 residues. Germline V gene lookup returns CDR1 GTSNPN and CDR2 SVGIG (reference sequence). The CDR3, as DNA: TGTGCCTGGAGCCCGGGGACAGGGAACTATGGCTACACCTTC. It translates to CAWSPGTGNYGYTF.

V is TRBV7-9 and J is TRBJ2-3; no clear D gene. Per germline, CDR1 SEHNR and CDR2 FQNEAQ (reference sequence). The ends were cut back, 3 bases at V and 0 bases at J, with 7 bases in the middle. The CDR3 is 14 residues long. The CDR3 DNA reads TGTGCCAGCAGCTTGTCCACTAGCACAGATACGCAGTATTTT. This sequence encodes CASSLSTSTDTQYF.